This T cell receptor (beta chain) derives from a study of T cell responses to AZD1222 COVID-19 vaccine. Study in general: Pooled samples include second doses given at about 4 or 12 weeks.

TCRdb's copy holds only in-frame clones and misses some; the assay was immunoSEQ multiplex PCR. The sample holds more than 80,000 clones, 85% to 90% seen once. Broader study findings: Clonal diversity may have been underestimated, and the donors were mostly white British, with more females than males. Spike-specific TCR repertoires showed rising breadth and depth after two AZD1222 doses. As reported, nearly half of all spike-specific TCRs target variant regions that are unmutated.

Concerning this clone: Its antigen is undetermined.

Deletions cut 3 bases from V and 0 bases from J, with 12 bases between. The CDR3 runs to 15 residues. CDR1 and CDR2 (germline): DFQATT, SNEGSKA (reference sequence). Sequenced material: peripheral blood, taken on day 0 of AZD1222 vaccination. This TCR was sampled from an adult in good health. The V and J genes are TRBV20-1 and TRBJ1-5, with D unclear. CDR3 DNA sequence: TGCAGTGCTAGTCCCGGTTTTCATAGCAATCAGCCCCAGCATTTT. Translated: CSASPGFHSNQPQHF.